These T cell receptor beta chains were read from a single sample in a study of a mutant IDH1 vaccine in newly diagnosed glioma. Their recognized antigens are unknown. TCRdb's table, derived via immunoSEQ multiplex PCR, lists solely in-frame clones and lacks some. Of 20,000 to 25,000 clones detected, about 70% appear once; the ten largest clones hold more than 9.5%. Material: peripheral blood mononuclear cells (PBMCs), obtained from a glioma patient whose treatment included an IDH1 peptide vaccine. The source is a man aged 18 to 29 with glioma. Some clones in this sample may be carry-over from other donors' samples. CDR3s include the opening cysteine and the closing phenylalanine or tryptophan. A D gene is named only where the DNA matches it firmly. The listing skips clone size in some rows; elsewhere it reads once, few, many or a size class.

d_call: .
v_call: TRBV14
clone_size: once
j_call: TRBJ2-1
cdr3_nt: TGTGCCAGCAGCCCAGGTGGGCAGTACAATGAGCAGTTCTTC
cdr3_aa: CASSPGGQYNEQFF

d_call: .
v_call: TRBV27
clone_size: few
j_call: TRBJ1-1
cdr3_nt: TGTGCCAGCAGTTTATACTGGGGGTCAAACACTGAAGCTTTCTTT
cdr3_aa: CASSLYWGSNTEAFF

d_call: .
v_call: TRBV19
clone_size: .
j_call: TRBJ1-5
cdr3_nt: TGTGCCAGTAGTAGGTCACCCGGGTCCAGTCAGCCCCAGCATTTT
cdr3_aa: CASSRSPGSSQPQHF

d_call: .
v_call: TRBV27
clone_size: .
j_call: TRBJ1-1
cdr3_nt: TGTGCCAGCAGTTCCCTTGTGAACACTGAAGCTTTCTTT
cdr3_aa: CASSSLVNTEAFF

d_call: TRBD1
v_call: TRBV6-5
clone_size: few
j_call: TRBJ1-1
cdr3_nt: TGTGCCAGCAGTTACTCGGACAGGGTGGGCACTGAAGCTTTCTTT
cdr3_aa: CASSYSDRVGTEAFF

d_call: .
v_call: TRBV7-2
clone_size: .
j_call: TRBJ1-1
cdr3_nt: TGTGCCAGCAGCTCCACGTCTTACAGGCACACTGAAGCTTTCTTT
cdr3_aa: CASSSTSYRHTEAFF

d_call: TRBD2
v_call: TRBV9
clone_size: .
j_call: TRBJ2-2
cdr3_nt: TGTGCCAGCAGCGTAGGACTAGCGGGGGGGCAGGCCGGGGAGCTGTTTTTT
cdr3_aa: CASSVGLAGGQAGELFF

d_call: TRBD2
v_call: TRBV27
clone_size: .
j_call: TRBJ2-1
cdr3_nt: TGTGCCAGCAGTTCCCGACTAGCGGGAGCGGAGAATGAGCAGTTCTTC
cdr3_aa: CASSSRLAGAENEQFF

d_call: .
v_call: TRBV7-6
clone_size: .
j_call: TRBJ1-1
cdr3_nt: TGTGCCAGCAGACCGGACACATACACTGAAGCTTTCTTT
cdr3_aa: CASRPDTYTEAFF

d_call: TRBD1
v_call: TRBV7-9
clone_size: .
j_call: TRBJ1-4
cdr3_nt: TGTGCCAGCAGCCCCCCCCGGGTGGGACAGGTTAATGAAAAACTGTTTTTT
cdr3_aa: CASSPPRVGQVNEKLFF

d_call: .
v_call: TRBV18
clone_size: .
j_call: TRBJ1-2
cdr3_nt: TGTGCCAGCTCACTTGCTCAGGAAGGGAAATATGGCTACACCTTC
cdr3_aa: CASSLAQEGKYGYTF

d_call: .
v_call: TRBV16
clone_size: few
j_call: TRBJ1-2
cdr3_nt: TGTGCCAGCAGCCGGGGAACTAACTATGGCTACACCTTC
cdr3_aa: CASSRGTNYGYTF

d_call: .
v_call: TRBV5-1
clone_size: .
j_call: TRBJ1-2
cdr3_nt: TGCGCCAGCAGCCCCAGGGTAAAGGATGGCTACACCTTC
cdr3_aa: CASSPRVKDGYTF

d_call: .
v_call: TRBV28
clone_size: .
j_call: TRBJ1-2
cdr3_nt: TGTGCCAGCAGCGTAGCCGGTCTTCTGGGCAACTATGGCTACACCTTC
cdr3_aa: CASSVAGLLGNYGYTF

d_call: TRBD1
v_call: TRBV6-5
clone_size: few
j_call: TRBJ1-3
cdr3_nt: TGTGCCAGCAGTATCGACAGGGCTGGAAACACCATATATTTT
cdr3_aa: CASSIDRAGNTIYF

d_call: .
v_call: TRBV29-1
clone_size: few
j_call: TRBJ1-1
cdr3_nt: TGCAGCGTTGTAGTCAGTCTCACTGAAGCTTTCTTT
cdr3_aa: CSVVVSLTEAFF

d_call: .
v_call: TRBV6-5
clone_size: once
j_call: TRBJ2-6
cdr3_nt: TGTGCCAGCAGTTACTATCAGGAGACAGGGGCCAACGTCCTGACTTTC
cdr3_aa: CASSYYQETGANVLTF

d_call: TRBD1
v_call: TRBV30
clone_size: .
j_call: TRBJ1-2
cdr3_nt: TGTGCCTGGAGCCCGGACAGGGCTAACTATGGCTACACCTTC
cdr3_aa: CAWSPDRANYGYTF

d_call: TRBD1
v_call: TRBV4-1
clone_size: .
j_call: TRBJ1-4
cdr3_nt: TGCGCCAGCAGCCAAGTCGTCCCAGGGGGCTCGGCCCCCAATGAAAAACTGTTTTTT
cdr3_aa: CASSQVVPGGSAPNEKLFF

d_call: TRBD1
v_call: TRBV18
clone_size: .
j_call: TRBJ1-2
cdr3_nt: TGTGCCAGCTCATCGTCCGGGACAGCTAACTATGGCTACACCTTC
cdr3_aa: CASSSSGTANYGYTF

d_call: TRBD2
v_call: TRBV29-1
clone_size: .
j_call: TRBJ2-3
cdr3_nt: TGCAGCGTTGAAGGACGACTAGCCCGGGATACGCAGTATTTT
cdr3_aa: CSVEGRLARDTQYF

d_call: .
v_call: TRBV14
clone_size: .
j_call: TRBJ2-7
cdr3_nt: TGTGCCAGCAGCCCGGGACTGACGGACTCCTACGAGCAGTACTTC
cdr3_aa: CASSPGLTDSYEQYF

d_call: TRBD1
v_call: TRBV10-3
clone_size: few
j_call: TRBJ1-5
cdr3_nt: TGTGCCATCAGTGAAGGACAGGGGGCTTGGGAGCCCCAGCATTTT
cdr3_aa: CAISEGQGAWEPQHF

d_call: TRBD1
v_call: TRBV19
clone_size: few
j_call: TRBJ2-7
cdr3_nt: TGTGCCAGTAGTATTTGGGGGACAGGGAGCCCTTACGAGCAGTACTTC
cdr3_aa: CASSIWGTGSPYEQYF